The clone carrying this TCR beta chain has ten or more counts. The data were taken from a study of beta chain features in type 1 diabetes. V lost 4 bases, J lost 1 base, and 11 bases lay in between. There are 14 residues in the CDR3. Per the germline V gene, CDR1 is GTSNPN and CDR2 is SVGIG (reference sequence). Reverse transcription of all isolated RNA meant that expressed TCRB transcripts were sequenced. Clones were read by immunoSEQ multiplex PCR, and TCRdb kept only the in-frame ones, dropping some. The data show under 200,000 clones, with 8.1% seen just once and less than 0.85% held by the top ten.

This sequence joins TRBV30 and TRBJ1-3; D is uncertain. The specimen sequenced was central memory CD4+ T cells from blood. This TCR came from a man aged 18 to 29 in good health. CDR3 bases: TGTGCCTGGATTCGGGTTGGATCTGGAAACACCATATATTTT. It is translated as CAWIRVGSGNTIYF.